The present entry profiles one T cell receptor (beta chain) with its context. Its antigen is still unknown. Every TCR beta cDNA library bore unique molecular identifiers. It was from about 0.94 to 9.7 million T cells that approximately 500,000 cDNA molecules came. TCRdb reprocessed the PCR reads via MiXCR and lists one record per CDR3 protein. The table lists 450,000 to 700,000 distinct CDR3 sequences, 44% of them singletons. The data are from a study of post-analysis software for immune sequencing data. In the study overall: Both relapsing-remitting and secondary progressive multiple sclerosis featured among the disease courses, as did progressive-relapsing multiple sclerosis. Whole-study findings and limits: Controls significantly exceeded multiple sclerosis patients in normalized Chao1 diversity. Relative to controls, patients had 4 or 5 TRBV segments at higher frequency, with TRBV5-6, TRBV5-1 and TRBV20-1 among these. By F measure, strong co-clustering occurred among samples prepared in the same batch.

Trimming pared 5 bases from V and 4 bases from J, leaving 9 bases between. Germline-derived CDR1 and CDR2 are MNHEY and SVGAGI. The CDR3 spans 12 residues. The clonotype originates from a girl aged 5 to 17 with multiple sclerosis. The V gene is TRBV6-5, the J gene TRBJ2-7; D might be TRBD1 (5 bases). The sequenced sample consisted of blood. The CDR3 bases are TGTGCCAGCAGTGACAGAATGTACGAGCAGTACTTC. It codes for CASSDRMYEQYF.